This T cell receptor (beta chain) was sequenced in a study of blood T cell repertoires in COVID-19 (TCRdb year 2020). Notes on the research overall: Collaborator samples came from the United States, Italy and Spain and covered acute and convalescent phases of COVID-19. Where available, HLA class I and class II types were taken from metadata supplied by the sample provider and were not determined by assay-based typing. The repertoires were released in a freely available public database meant as a resource for research on the immune response to SARS-CoV-2. A de-identified subject ID, COVID-19 status, age in years and sex were almost always included in the sample metadata. The material from the prospective study consisted of cDNA or gDNA derived from T cells, B-cell-depleted T cells, or PBMCs. The samples were drawn from two sources: the first 160 participants of the ongoing ImmuneRACE study, and over 950 subjects contributed by 6 global collaborators. Subjects who had been exposed to COVID-19, were actively infected with it, or had recovered from it provided the deeply sampled blood TCRbeta repertoires that made up the dataset. Results and caveats for the whole study, not just this receptor: How much clinical and demographic metadata was included differed by source and by participant, and the metadata was provided uncurated.

Concerning this clone: No antigen is known for it. Base qualities are missing; no much larger clone stands one base away.

At one collaborating source in Seattle, patients were enrolled during active infection and were followed longitudinally through the course of disease. Whole blood was collected in K2EDTA tubes by collaborating institutions according to the institutions' own protocols. For TCRbeta analysis, collaborator samples were shipped as frozen whole blood, as isolated PBMCs, or as DNA extracted from either sample type. TCRbeta CDR3 regions were amplified from genomic DNA by means of the immunoSEQ Assay, a bias-controlled multiplex PCR. Per the original workflow: Within the assay, amplification of reference gene primers was used to estimate how many nucleated cells each sample contained. Sequence reads were collapsed and filtered to measure the absolute abundance of every unique TCRbeta CDR3 rearrangement. For each sample, productive Simpson clonality was calculated as the square root of Simpson's diversity index over productive rearrangements. Drawn from immuneACCESS, this table holds only the in-frame rearrangements with V and J called that TCRdb kept. Clones are partly lost; checked studies trace under half to an unresolved V gene and leave the rest unexplained. That table gives V, J and clone size, and the DNA gave D and trimming. The sample has just over 250,000 clones on record, about 91% of them singletons. The ten largest make up about 2.5% of the sample.

The germline V gene provides CDR1 MDHEN and CDR2 SYDVKM. CDR3 length: 16 amino acids, cysteine to phenylalanine. The read is trimmed to its CDR3 DNA, 48 bases read in frame from base 1. From V the trimming removes 5 bases and from J it removes 1 base, while the gene matches leave 9 bases of the junction unaccounted for. The V gene is TRBV28 and the J gene is TRBJ2-5; TRBD1 lines up with 8 middle nucleotides. Material for sequencing was peripheral blood. This receptor was taken from a person aged 18 to 29 with COVID-19, enrolled during active disease. CDR3 reads: CASSTTLDRGQETQYF. The sequence in DNA is TGTGCCAGCAGTACGACCCTCGACAGGGGCCAAGAGACCCAGTACTTC.